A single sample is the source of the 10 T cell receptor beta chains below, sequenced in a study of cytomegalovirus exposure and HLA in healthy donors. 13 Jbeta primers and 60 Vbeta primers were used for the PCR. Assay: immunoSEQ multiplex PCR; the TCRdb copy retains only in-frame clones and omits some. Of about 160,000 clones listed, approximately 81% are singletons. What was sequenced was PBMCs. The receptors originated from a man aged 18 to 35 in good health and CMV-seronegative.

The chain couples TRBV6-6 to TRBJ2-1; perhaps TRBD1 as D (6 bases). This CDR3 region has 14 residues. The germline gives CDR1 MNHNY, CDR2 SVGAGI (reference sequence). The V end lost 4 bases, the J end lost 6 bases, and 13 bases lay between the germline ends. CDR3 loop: CASSLQGGGNEQFF. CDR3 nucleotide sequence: TGTGCCAGCAGTTTACAGGGTGGGGGCAATGAGCAGTTCTTC.

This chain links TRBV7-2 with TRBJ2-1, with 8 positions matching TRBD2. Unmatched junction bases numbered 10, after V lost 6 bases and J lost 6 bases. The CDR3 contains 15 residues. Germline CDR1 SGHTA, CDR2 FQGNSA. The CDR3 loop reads CASRRGLAALNEQFF. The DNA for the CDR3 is TGTGCCAGCAGACGCGGACTAGCAGCTCTCAATGAGCAGTTCTTC.

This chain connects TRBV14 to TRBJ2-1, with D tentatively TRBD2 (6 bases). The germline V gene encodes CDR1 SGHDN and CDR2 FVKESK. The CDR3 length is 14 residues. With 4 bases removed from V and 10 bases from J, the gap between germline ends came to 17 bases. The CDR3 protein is CASSREEGSGEQFF. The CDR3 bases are TGTGCCAGCAGCCGGGAGGAGGGGTCGGGGGAGCAGTTCTTC.

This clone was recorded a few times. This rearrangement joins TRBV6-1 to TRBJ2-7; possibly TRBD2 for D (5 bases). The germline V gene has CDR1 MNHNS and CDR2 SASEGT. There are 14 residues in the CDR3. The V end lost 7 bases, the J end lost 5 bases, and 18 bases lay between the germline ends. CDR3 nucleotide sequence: TGTGCCAGCAAGGGATTCGCGGAGGCGGACGAGCAGTACTTC. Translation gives CASKGFAEADEQYF.

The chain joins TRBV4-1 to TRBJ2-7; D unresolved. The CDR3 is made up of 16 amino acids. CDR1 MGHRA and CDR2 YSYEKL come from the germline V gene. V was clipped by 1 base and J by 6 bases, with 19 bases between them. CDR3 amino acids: CASSQADSPGLFEQYF. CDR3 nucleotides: TGCGCCAGCAGCCAAGCTGACTCACCTGGTCTCTTCGAGCAGTACTTC.

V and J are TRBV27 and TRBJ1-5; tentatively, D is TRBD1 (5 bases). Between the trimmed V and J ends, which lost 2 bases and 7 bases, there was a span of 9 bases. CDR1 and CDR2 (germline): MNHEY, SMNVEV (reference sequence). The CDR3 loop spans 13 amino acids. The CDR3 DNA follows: TGTGCCAGCAGTTTACAGGGTAGGCAGCCCCAGCATTTT. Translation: CASSLQGRQPQHF.

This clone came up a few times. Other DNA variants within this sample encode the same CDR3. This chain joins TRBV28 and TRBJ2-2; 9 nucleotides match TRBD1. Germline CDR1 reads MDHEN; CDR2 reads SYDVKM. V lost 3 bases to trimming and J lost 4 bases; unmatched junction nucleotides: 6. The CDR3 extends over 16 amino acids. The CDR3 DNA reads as TGTGCCAGCAGTTTCCCCGGGACAGGGTTCACCGGGGAGCTGTTTTTT. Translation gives CASSFPGTGFTGELFF.

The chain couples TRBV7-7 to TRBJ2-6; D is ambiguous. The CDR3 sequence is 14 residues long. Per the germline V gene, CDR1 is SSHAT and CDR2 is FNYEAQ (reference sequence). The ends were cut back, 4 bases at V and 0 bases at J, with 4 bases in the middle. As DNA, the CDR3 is TGTGCCAGCAGCTCAGGCTCTGGGGCCAACGTCCTGACTTTC. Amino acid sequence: CASSSGSGANVLTF.

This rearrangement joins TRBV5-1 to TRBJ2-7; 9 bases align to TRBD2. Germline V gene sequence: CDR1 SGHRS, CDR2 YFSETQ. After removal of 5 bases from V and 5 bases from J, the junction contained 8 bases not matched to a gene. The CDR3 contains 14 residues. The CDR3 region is CASSGSGRGDEQYF. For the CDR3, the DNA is TGCGCCAGCAGTGGTAGCGGGAGAGGCGACGAGCAGTACTTC.

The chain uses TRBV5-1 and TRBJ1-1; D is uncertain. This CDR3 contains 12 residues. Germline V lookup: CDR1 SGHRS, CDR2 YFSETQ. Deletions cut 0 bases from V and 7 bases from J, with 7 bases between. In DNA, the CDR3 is TGCGCCAGCAGCTTGGTCGGCGGTGAAGCTTTCTTT. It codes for CASSLVGGEAFF. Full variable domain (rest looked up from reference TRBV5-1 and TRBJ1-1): KAGVTQTPRYLIKTRGQQVTLSCSPISGHRSVSWYQQTPGQGLQFLFEYFSETQRNKGNFPGRFSGRQFSNSRSEMNVSTLELGDSALYLCASSLVGGEAFFGQGTRLTVV.